This TCR beta chain was sequenced in a study of T-cell reconstitution after alpha-beta-depleted transplantation in children. V lost 6 bases and J lost 5, with 17 bases in between. Germline-derived CDR1 and CDR2 are DFQATT and SNEGSKA (reference sequence). The CDR3 spans 15 residues. The library targeted TCRbeta and was prepared with unique molecular identifiers. One entry per CDR3 protein, called by TCRdb with MiXCR from the PCR reads. The repertoire has 500,000 or so distinct CDR3 sequences, about an eighth of them found once; the top ten carry 13% to 15%. Whole-study results and caveats: At one year after transplant, newly produced T cells mostly accounted for T-cell counts and diversity.

For this clonotype: Its target is not known.

Sequenced here: PBMCs, mostly from graft donor cells, sampled 180 days after TCRalphabeta/CD19-depleted stem cell transplant. This sequence was found in a female patient aged 2-9 years who had a stem cell transplant for aplastic anemia, so the T cells may come from the graft donor. The genes are TRBV20-1 and TRBJ1-6, with D perhaps matching TRBD1 (6 bases). The CDR3 sequence is CSALGGGLHNSPLHF. The DNA for the CDR3 is TGCAGTGCCCTCGGGGGGGGCCTGCATAATTCACCCCTCCACTTT.